These T cell receptor beta chains were read from a single sample in a study of shared clonotypes between healthy human individuals. Sequenced by immunoSEQ multiplex PCR; TCRdb stores in-frame clones only, minus some. The sample gives roughly 300,000 clones, around 67% of which show up once; more than 9% is in the top ten. Sequences were obtained from memory CD4+ T cells sorted from blood. All receptors come from a man aged 30 to 39 in good health. Both conserved end residues are part of each CDR3. Fields, in order: clone size, J gene, V gene, D gene, CDR3 DNA, CDR3 protein. The D gene is left open where the match is weak. Clone size is shown for a subset of rows, as once, few, many or a class of expanded clone.

.,TRBJ2-7,TRBV7-6,.,TGTGCCAGCAGCTCCGGAGGGAACTACGAGCAGTACTTC,CASSSGGNYEQYF
.,TRBJ1-1,TRBV27,.,TGTGCCAGCATCCCCCAAGGGGCAGGGAACACTGAAGCTTTCTTT,CASIPQGAGNTEAFF
.,TRBJ2-7,TRBV5-6,.,TGTGCCAGCAGCGGGGGGATCTACGAGCAGTACTTC,CASSGGIYEQYF
.,TRBJ1-1,TRBV28,.,TGTGCCAGCAGCCTGACAAGAGAAGCTTTCTTT,CASSLTREAFF
.,TRBJ1-4,TRBV2,.,TGTGCCAGCAGTGACCAATCAACTAATGAAAAACTGTTTTTT,CASSDQSTNEKLFF
.,TRBJ2-3,TRBV18,TRBD2,TGTGCCAGCTCACCAATTAGCAGCGGGAGGGCCATTCCAGATACGCAGTATTTT,CASSPISSGRAIPDTQYF
.,TRBJ2-5,TRBV5-4,.,TGTGCCAGCAGGAGGGGAATACAAGAGACCCAGTACTTC,CASRRGIQETQYF
many,TRBJ2-2,TRBV2,TRBD1,TGTGCCAGCAGGAGAACGGACAGGCCCGGGGAGCTGTTTTTT,CASRRTDRPGELFF
.,TRBJ2-6,TRBV7-9,.,TGTGCCAGCAGCCCACTCTGGCCGGTGGACGCTGGGGCCAACGTCCTGACTTTC,CASSPLWPVDAGANVLTF
.,TRBJ1-4,TRBV10-2,.,TGCGCCAGCAGTTATGGGGGGACACCTGAAAAACTGTTTTTT,CASSYGGTPEKLFF
.,TRBJ2-3,TRBV7-9,TRBD2,TGTGCCAGCAGCCGGACTAGCGGCCTTAGCACAGATACGCAGTATTTT,CASSRTSGLSTDTQYF
.,TRBJ2-1,TRBV14,.,TGTGCCAGCAGCCAAGTTATGGCCAGGTACGGGCAGTTCTTC,CASSQVMARYGQFF
.,TRBJ2-2,TRBV2,TRBD1,TGTGCCAGCACGCGGGACAGGCGCACCGGGGAGCTGTTTTTT,CASTRDRRTGELFF
.,TRBJ2-2,TRBV28,.,TGTGCCAGCAGTTTAAATACACCGAACACCGGGGAGCTGTTTTTT,CASSLNTPNTGELFF
.,TRBJ2-1,TRBV4-3,.,TGCGCCAGCAGCCAAGCCCGGTCCCGCTCCTACAATGAGCAGTTCTTC,CASSQARSRSYNEQFF
medium-sized,TRBJ1-5,TRBV6-1,.,TGTGCCAGCAGTGCTGAATCGTGGGATCAGCCCCAGCATTTT,CASSAESWDQPQHF
.,TRBJ2-6,TRBV5-4,.,TGTGCCAGCAGCTTTGGGGGAGAGTCTGGGGCCAACGTCCTGACTTTC,CASSFGGESGANVLTF
.,TRBJ1-2,TRBV4-3,.,TGCGCCAGCAGCTCCACTTTAGGCTATGGCTACACCTTC,CASSSTLGYGYTF
.,TRBJ1-1,TRBV5-4,.,TGTGCCAGCAGCTTGGGTTCGAGGGTGGGGAACACTGAAGCTTTCTTT,CASSLGSRVGNTEAFF
.,TRBJ2-6,TRBV27,.,TGTGCCAGCAGTTTAATGACCTCTGGGGCCAACGTCCTGACTTTC,CASSLMTSGANVLTF
.,TRBJ2-5,TRBV19,.,TGTGCCAGTAGCCGGGACCTTGACGGGACCCAGTACTTC,CASSRDLDGTQYF
.,TRBJ1-5,TRBV5-8,.,TGTGCCAGCAGCCCCCGACAGATTAGCAATCAGCCCCAGCATTTT,CASSPRQISNQPQHF
.,TRBJ1-5,TRBV2,TRBD1,TGTGCCAGCAGTGAAACAGGGGGCTTTCAGCCCCAGCATTTT,CASSETGGFQPQHF
few,TRBJ2-7,TRBV28,.,TGTGCCAGCAGTTCCCCTGGGGTCTACGAGCAGTACTTC,CASSSPGVYEQYF
.,TRBJ1-3,TRBV2,.,TGTGCCAGCAGCGAGCGTGATGTCGTGGGAAACACCATATATTTT,CASSERDVVGNTIYF
few,TRBJ2-1,TRBV7-2,.,TGTGCCAGCAGCTTAGCTGCGCCCAATGAGCAGTTCTTC,CASSLAAPNEQFF
.,TRBJ2-1,TRBV5-1,TRBD2,TGCGCCAGCAGCCCAGGACTAGCGGGCCACTCCTACAATGAGCAGTTCTTC,CASSPGLAGHSYNEQFF
.,TRBJ2-3,TRBV5-6,TRBD1,TGTGCCAGCAGCCACAATTTACAGGGGGGAACAGATACGCAGTATTTT,CASSHNLQGGTDTQYF
.,TRBJ2-2,TRBV7-2,TRBD1,TGTGCCAGCAGCCTGAGGACAGGAATGGAAGCCGGGGAGCTGTTTTTT,CASSLRTGMEAGELFF